One sample yielded the 5 T cell receptor beta chains listed below, sequenced in a study of blood T cell repertoires in COVID-19. The table came from immunoSEQ multiplex PCR; TCRdb's copy has only in-frame clones and leaves some out. The top ten clones hold around 8.1% of a sample with roughly 170,000 clones, around 79% of them seen once. The sequenced sample was peripheral blood. These receptors were collected from a woman in her sixties with COVID-19, enrolled during active disease.

A few counts support this clone. The chain combines TRBV21-1 with TRBJ2-1; the table's TRBD2 call for D was not verified on the DNA. TRBV21-1 is a recognized pseudogene. This CDR3 region has 18 residues. The DNA for the CDR3 is TGTGCCAGCAGCTCAAATGGGAGACACCACCCGTCCTACAATGAGCAGTTCTTC. Its translation is CASSSNGRHHPSYNEQFF.

This chain connects TRBV27 to TRBJ2-7; TRBD1 might be the D (6 bases). CDR1 MNHEY and CDR2 SMNVEV come from the germline V gene (reference sequence). The CDR3 has 14 amino acids. V gave up 5 bases and J gave up 5 bases, with 16 bases separating them. The CDR3 DNA reads as TGTGCCAGCAGTCTTTCAGGGGAGAGGAACGAGCAGTACGTC. Residues: CASSLSGERNEQYV.

This clone was recorded once. This rearrangement joins TRBV5-1 to TRBJ1-1; no definite D call. The germline V and J ends were trimmed by 0 bases and 0 bases, with 6 bases remaining between them. The CDR3 is made up of 14 amino acids. Germline V gene sequence: CDR1 SGHRS, CDR2 YFSETQ. The CDR3 DNA is TGCGCCAGCAGCTTGGCTCCTGTGAACACTGAAGCTTTCTTT. Its translation: CASSLAPVNTEAFF.

The chain uses TRBV28 and TRBJ2-1, with 9 bases that match TRBD2. V dropped 7 bases and J dropped 4; count of bases not matched to a gene: 8. The length of the CDR3 is 15 residues. Germline V lookup: CDR1 MDHEN, CDR2 SYDVKM. CDR3 coding DNA: TGTGCCAGCACCCCAAGCGGGGGGCCTTACAATGAGCAGTTCTTC. It codes for CASTPSGGPYNEQFF.

The chain is built from TRBV28 and TRBJ1-1; possible D gene TRBD1, 5 bases. V was shortened by 6 bases and J by 9 bases, with 17 bases between the two germline ends. This CDR3 is 13 amino acids long. Germline V gene data show CDR1 as MDHEN and CDR2 as SYDVKM. DNA of the CDR3: TGTGCCAGCAGCTTACCGGGACTCCAGCAAGCTTTCTTT. This codes for CASSLPGLQQAFF.